Reported below is one T cell receptor (beta chain). Antigen specificity is unknown. This CDR3 is 15 amino acids long. The junction had 7 bases not matched to a gene; V was cut back by 3 bases and J by 5 bases. TCRdb recomputed calls from the reads with MiXCR, one row per CDR3 protein. Of about 570,000 distinct CDR3 sequences listed, under 45% were seen once; the top ten hold around 50%. The data originate from a study of T cell repertoires in cytomegalovirus infection. The chain links TRBV12-3 or TRBV12-4 to TRBJ2-5; 9 nucleotides match TRBD2. The specimen comprised cultured PBMCs, sampled from culture after CMV antigen stimulation. The TCR sequence derives from a human donor in good health (CMV status not recorded). Some clones in this sample may be carry-over from other donors' samples. Here the CDR3 reads CASSLSSGTWETQYF. The DNA of the CDR3 is TGTGCCAGCAGTTTGTCTAGCGGGACTTGGGAGACCCAGTACTTC.